This T cell receptor beta chain was recorded in a study of blood T cell repertoires in COVID-19. About the research overall: The origin of the acute and convalescent COVID-19 samples was the United States, Italy and Spain. T cells, B-cell-depleted T cells, or PBMCs provided the cDNA or gDNA that served as material.

With 4 bases clipped from V and 8 bases from J, the junction kept 10 bases outside the gene matches. The length of the CDR3 is 16 residues. Germline V gene sequence: CDR1 SGHRS, CDR2 YFSETQ. Study processing details: Amplifying reference gene primers gave estimates of nucleated cell counts. Measured with immunoSEQ multiplex PCR; TCRdb has only the in-frame clones, and not every one. For V, J and clone size, that table is used; D and trimming come from the DNA. Of 100,000 or so clones listed, around 93% are singletons. The sequenced sample consisted of peripheral blood. This TCR came from a man aged 50-59 years with acute or convalescent COVID-19. This sequence joins TRBV5-1 and TRBJ2-1; 12 bases are a match to TRBD2. CDR3 bases: TGCGCCAGCAGCCTAGGCGGGCTAGCGGGGGGGGATGAGCAGTTCTTC. It translates to CASSLGGLAGGDEQFF.